The 25 T cell receptor beta chains below were found in one sample sequenced in a study of cytomegalovirus exposure and HLA in healthy donors. PCR involved 60 Vbeta and 13 Jbeta primers. Produced via immunoSEQ multiplex PCR; TCRdb's table is partial and in-frame only. Here the sample spans approximately 180,000 clones, around 87% being singletons. Input material: PBMCs. These receptors came from a woman under 30 in good health and CMV-seronegative.

V gene TRBV29-1 combines with J gene TRBJ2-7, with a weak D call TRBD1 (5 bases). CDR3 length: 15 residues. V was cut by 2 bases and J by 7 bases, with 21 bases left in between. CDR1 and CDR2 from the germline V gene are SQVTM and ANQGSEA. The CDR3 sequence: CSVEIPQSPKGEQYF. As DNA, the CDR3 is TGCAGCGTTGAAATCCCACAGTCACCTAAGGGGGAGCAGTACTTC.

This clone was picked up a small number of times. The CDR3 loop is CASSPAGPYEQYF. The DNA of the CDR3 is TGTGCCAGCAGCCCGGCAGGGCCCTACGAGCAGTACTTC. The V and J genes are TRBV7-9 and TRBJ2-7; possible D gene TRBD1, 5 bases. Deletions cut 5 bases from V and 2 bases from J, with 10 bases between. Germline CDR1 and CDR2: SEHNR and FQNEAQ (reference sequence). This CDR3 spans 13 amino acids.

The chain is built from TRBV6-1 and TRBJ2-7; D is perhaps TRBD1 (5 bases). Per the germline V gene, CDR1 is MNHNS and CDR2 is SASEGT. This CDR3 is built from 11 residues. V lost 6 bases, J lost 3 bases, and 6 bases lay in between. CDR3 in DNA: TGTGCCAGCAGGGACAACTACGAGCAGTACTTC. It is translated as CASRDNYEQYF.

This clone has just one count. The V call is TRBV5-6, the J call TRBJ1-6; D not certain. The ends were cut back, 1 base at V and 7 bases at J, with 9 bases in the middle. This CDR3 has 14 residues. Germline CDR1 SGHDT, CDR2 YYEEEE. CDR3 region: CASSLTALNSPLHF. The CDR3 nucleotides are TGTGCCAGCAGCTTGACAGCCTTGAATTCACCCCTCCACTTT.

The gene calls are TRBV11-3 and TRBJ2-3, with D perhaps matching TRBD2 (6 bases). Trimming took 0 bases from V and 2 from J, leaving 9 bases between them. Per the germline V gene, CDR1 is SGHNT and CDR2 is YENEEA. The CDR3 totals 15 residues. Here the CDR3 reads CASSLEGLYTDTQYF. The DNA for the CDR3 is TGTGCCAGCAGCTTAGAGGGACTCTACACAGATACGCAGTATTTT.

The chain carries TRBV10-3 and TRBJ2-1; TRBD1 agrees at 7 bases. J gave up 8 bases and V 5 bases, and 9 bases lay outside the gene matches. This CDR3 has 14 amino acids. Germline CDR1 is ENHRY and CDR2 is SYGVKD. DNA for the CDR3: TGTGCCATCAGTCCGACAGGGTTGGTAGATGAGCAGTTCTTC. It is translated as CAISPTGLVDEQFF.

The chain couples TRBV6-4 to TRBJ2-3; 7 nucleotides line up with TRBD2. CDR1 and CDR2 from the germline V gene are MRHNA and SNTAGT. The CDR3 runs to 15 residues. V lost 2 bases and J lost 0; bases outside the gene matches: 2. CDR3 in amino acids: CASSDQAGSTDTQYF. DNA of the CDR3: TGTGCCAGCAGTGACCAAGCGGGAAGCACAGATACGCAGTATTTT.

Points on this clone: The junction differs from germline at one of its ends, possibly a read error. This sample also contains other DNA sequences that code for the same CDR3. This sequence joins TRBV11-2 and TRBJ2-7; D is perhaps TRBD2 (6 bases). Per germline, CDR1 SGHAT and CDR2 FQNNGV. The CDR3 is made up of 14 amino acids. CDR3 in amino acids: CASSPGHQPGLITF. The CDR3 DNA follows: TGTGCCAGCAGCCCCGGCCACCAACCGGGACTTATAACCTTC.

CDR3 DNA sequence: TGCGCCAGCAGTGGACTACTAGCGGGGGGATACAATGAGCAGTTCTTC. It is translated as CASSGLLAGGYNEQFF. The rearrangement joins TRBV10-2 to TRBJ2-1; 12 bases agree with TRBD2. Unmatched junction bases numbered 5, after V lost 4 bases and J lost 4 bases. The V gene's germline CDR1 is WSHSY and CDR2 SAAADI. The CDR3 is 16 residues long.

J is TRBJ1-4 and V is TRBV6-1, with D uncertain. The CDR3 length is 13 residues. V lost 7 bases, J lost 5 bases, and 11 bases lay in between. Germline CDR1 is MNHNS and CDR2 is SASEGT. DNA of the CDR3: TGTGCCAGCATGGCAGTCCCGAATGAAAAACTGTTTTTT. Translated, it gives CASMAVPNEKLFF.

The chain couples TRBV5-1 to TRBJ1-3, with 8 bases identical to TRBD1. Trimming cost V 1 base and J 0 bases; bases outside gene matches: 3. Per germline, CDR1 SGHRS and CDR2 YFSETQ. The length of the CDR3 is 16 residues. CDR3 nucleotide sequence: TGCGCCAGCAGCTTGTCAGGGACAGGCTCTGGAAACACCATATATTTT. Translation gives CASSLSGTGSGNTIYF. Combining the CDR3 with reference TRBV5-1 and TRBJ1-3 gives the whole variable domain KAGVTQTPRYLIKTRGQQVTLSCSPISGHRSVSWYQQTPGQGLQFLFEYFSETQRNKGNFPGRFSGRQFSNSRSEMNVSTLELGDSALYLCASSLSGTGSGNTIYFGEGSWLTVV.

The chain has TRBV19 and TRBJ2-7; unclear D gene. The CDR3 consists of 13 residues. Germline V gene sequence: CDR1 LNHDA, CDR2 SQIVND (reference sequence). V was clipped by 4 bases and J by 2 bases, with 9 bases between them. The CDR3 is CASSRGLAYEQYF. The CDR3 DNA sequence: TGTGCCAGTAGTAGAGGATTGGCCTACGAGCAGTACTTC.

This rearrangement joins TRBV28 to TRBJ1-5, with 11 bases identical to TRBD1. Germline loops: CDR1 MDHEN, CDR2 SYDVKM. The CDR3 runs to 15 residues. J was trimmed by 6 bases and V by 4 bases; bases with no gene match: 5. CDR3: CASSSGTGGFQPQHF. The CDR3 region has the DNA TGTGCCAGCAGTTCCGGGACAGGGGGATTTCAGCCCCAGCATTTT.

Here the CDR3 reads CASSDYRGRETQYF. The CDR3 region has the DNA TGTGCCAGCAGTGACTACAGGGGAAGGGAGACCCAGTACTTC. The chain employs TRBV6-6 and TRBJ2-5, with 7 bases identical to TRBD1. The CDR3 has 14 amino acids. Germline trimming cut 5 bases from V and 5 bases from J; bases unmatched to any gene: 8. The germline CDR1 and CDR2 sequences are MNHNY and SVGAGI (reference sequence).

The chain joins TRBV5-1 to TRBJ2-1; weak D call: TRBD1 (5 bases). Germline CDR1 and CDR2: SGHRS and YFSETQ. CDR3 length: 16 amino acids. Trimming stripped 4 bases from V and 0 bases from J, with 14 bases between. For the CDR3, the DNA is TGCGCCAGCAGCGTCTGGGGCGGAAGCTCCTACAATGAGCAGTTCTTC. Encoded protein: CASSVWGGSSYNEQFF. Combining the CDR3 with reference TRBV5-1 and TRBJ2-1 gives the whole variable domain KAGVTQTPRYLIKTRGQQVTLSCSPISGHRSVSWYQQTPGQGLQFLFEYFSETQRNKGNFPGRFSGRQFSNSRSEMNVSTLELGDSALYLCASSVWGGSSYNEQFFGPGTRLTVL.

The gene calls are TRBV19 and TRBJ1-5; 9 bases align to TRBD1. The germline V gene encodes CDR1 LNHDA and CDR2 SQIVND (reference sequence). The J segment lost 7 bases and the V segment lost 1 base, leaving 5 bases of the junction unmatched. The CDR3 spans 15 residues. The CDR3, as DNA: TGTGCCAGTAGTATAGGGACAGGGGCAGGCCAGCCCCAGCATTTT. Amino acids: CASSIGTGAGQPQHF.

The rearrangement uses TRBV5-4 and TRBJ2-7; 11 bases fit TRBD2. The CDR3 runs 15 residues. CDR1 and CDR2 (germline): SGHNT, YYREEE (reference sequence). V was clipped by 4 bases and J by 2 bases; unmatched bases: 5. The CDR3 reads CASSPGTSGPYEQYF. The CDR3 DNA follows: TGTGCCAGCAGCCCGGGGACTAGCGGACCCTACGAGCAGTACTTC.

This chain connects TRBV27 to TRBJ2-7; TRBD1 matches at 9 bases. V trimming: 5 bases; J trimming: 5 bases; junction bases outside the gene matches: 4. This CDR3 comprises 13 residues. The germline gives CDR1 MNHEY, CDR2 SMNVEV (reference sequence). The CDR3 bases are TGTGCCAGCAGTACCGGGACAGGGAACGAGCAGTACTTC. Translation: CASSTGTGNEQYF.

This chain joins TRBV5-1 and TRBJ1-2; D not certain. The CDR3 extends over 17 amino acids. Per the germline V gene, CDR1 is SGHRS and CDR2 is YFSETQ. Trimming took 2 bases from V and 1 from J, leaving 18 bases between them. The CDR3 reads CASSFSPRAQFNYGYTF. The CDR3 coding sequence is TGCGCCAGCAGCTTCTCCCCTCGCGCCCAATTTAACTATGGCTACACCTTC.

This CDR3 reads CASSLRQGGNTEAFF. CDR3 nucleotide sequence: TGCGCCAGCAGCCTGCGACAGGGCGGGAACACTGAAGCTTTCTTT. The chain joins TRBV5-1 to TRBJ1-1, with 7 bases matching TRBD1. Per germline, CDR1 SGHRS and CDR2 YFSETQ. This CDR3 has 15 residues. Trimming took 4 bases from V and 1 from J; bases not matched to a gene: 7.

The count of this clone is one. The rearrangement uses TRBV7-2 and TRBJ1-2, with a tentative D call TRBD1 (5 bases). The V end lost 5 bases, the J end lost 4 bases, and 20 bases lay between the germline ends. CDR1 is SGHTA, CDR2 FQGNSA, per germline. CDR3 length: 16 amino acids. The CDR3 protein is CASSQTLGEAIYGYTF. CDR3 DNA: TGTGCCAGCAGCCAAACCTTAGGGGAGGCGATCTATGGCTACACCTTC.

The rearrangement links TRBV7-3 to TRBJ2-1; TRBD2 agrees at 12 bases. J was trimmed by 10 bases and V by 5 bases; bases with no gene match: 9. The germline CDR1 and CDR2 sequences are SGHTA and FQGTGA. The length of the CDR3 is 15 residues. Written as DNA, the CDR3 is TGTGCCAGCAGCCCCCGACTAGCGGGAGCTCGGGAGCAGTTCTTC. It specifies CASSPRLAGAREQFF.

V and J are TRBV6-1 and TRBJ1-2; TRBD1 matches at 10 bases. With V trimmed by 5 bases and J by 8 bases, 5 bases remained unmatched. The CDR3 consists of 13 residues. The germline gives CDR1 MNHNS, CDR2 SASEGT. The CDR3 DNA reads as TGTGCCAGCAGTATAGGACAGGGGGACGGCTACACCTTC. This encodes CASSIGQGDGYTF.

This chain connects TRBV5-4 to TRBJ2-1; the match to TRBD2 covers 9 bases. Unmatched junction bases numbered 8, after V lost 0 bases and J lost 7 bases. From germline, CDR1 is SGHNT and CDR2 YYREEE (reference sequence). This CDR3 contains 16 residues. The CDR3 nucleotides read TGTGCCAGCAGCTTGGTAGGTAGCGGGAGAAGGAATGAGCAGTTCTTC. Amino acids: CASSLVGSGRRNEQFF.

The V call is TRBV10-3, the J call TRBJ2-7, with 7 positions matching TRBD2. V trimming: 6 bases; J trimming: 7 bases; junction bases outside the gene matches: 12. Germline assignment: CDR1 ENHRY and CDR2 SYGVKD. This CDR3 has 14 amino acids. DNA of the CDR3: TGTGCCATCAGGGGGGGGACTACCCTTTTGGAGCAGTACTTC. Protein sequence: CAIRGGTTLLEQYF.